The entry below describes one TCR beta chain. Its antigen is not known. CDR3 size: 15 residues. V shed 2 bases and J shed 2 bases, with 10 bases lying between them. The data are from a study of T cells in Graves' hyperthyroidism and ophthalmopathy. Study observations and caveats: Researchers report that a 13 V-J model separated ophthalmopathy from stable hyperthyroidism.

RNA transcripts yielded amplified TCR beta CDR3 regions. When the TCR CDR3 underwent first-round RT-PCR, the HTBI primer set was used. TCRdb ran MiXCR on the multiplex PCR reads and lists one entry per CDR3 protein. Altogether hundreds of thousands of distinct CDR3 sequences are present, roughly 46% being singletons, with the ten largest covering 6.5% to 9%. J is TRBJ1-3 and V is TRBV12-3 or TRBV12-4; D remains unclear. This receptor was taken from an adult man with Graves' disease, either hyperthyroidism or ophthalmopathy (not recorded which). Input material: peripheral blood or thyroid tissue (not recorded which). The CDR3 DNA sequence: TGTGCCAGCAGTTTATCCGGCGTCCCTGGAAACACCATATATTTT. It encodes CASSLSGVPGNTIYF.